The source of this T cell receptor (beta chain) is a study of blood T cell repertoires in COVID-19. Study information: Acute-phase and convalescent COVID-19 samples originated in the United States, Italy and Spain. The analysed material was cDNA or gDNA that came from T cells, B-cell-depleted T cells, or PBMCs.

Per the original data handling: Estimates of nucleated cell counts were drawn from the amplification of reference gene primers. Clones were read by immunoSEQ multiplex PCR, and TCRdb kept only the in-frame ones, dropping some. Clone size and the V and J calls come from that table; the DNA yielded D and trimming. The sample lists 350,000 to 450,000 clones; 80% to 90% were seen once. Germline assignment: CDR1 LGHNA and CDR2 YSLEER. V lost 0 bases to trimming and J lost 8 bases, with 13 bases between them. This CDR3 spans 15 amino acids. This chain uses TRBV4-3 with TRBJ1-4; no firm D call. This clonotype originated in a woman aged 55-69 years with COVID-19, enrolled during active disease. Sequencing was done on a sample of peripheral blood. In DNA form, the CDR3 reads TGCGCCAGCAGCCAAGAACGGCAACATAGCGAAAAACTGTTTTTT. This sequence encodes CASSQERQHSEKLFF.